The next 6 T cell receptor beta chains were all read from a single sample in a study of shared clonotypes between healthy human individuals. Measured with immunoSEQ multiplex PCR; TCRdb has only the in-frame clones, and not every one. The data hold about 2 million clones, with roughly 95% observed a single time. The sequenced sample consisted of naive CD4+ T cells sorted from blood. Subset: CD45RA+ positively selected. Source of these receptors: a young man in good health.

V and J are TRBV6-5 and TRBJ2-1; 9 nucleotides align to TRBD1. Trimming at V came to 5 bases and at J to 15 bases, leaving 14 bases not matched to a gene. This CDR3 region has 14 residues. Germline-derived CDR1 and CDR2 are MNHEY and SVGAGI. CDR3 protein: CASSPGQGQPGPFF. The CDR3 bases are TGTGCCAGCAGTCCGGGACAGGGACAACCCGGGCCGTTCTTC.

In this sample, this clone turned up a few times. The V call is TRBV21-1, the J call TRBJ2-7; TRBD2 is the table's D call, not checked against the DNA. TRBV21-1 is deemed a pseudogene. This CDR3 contains 14 residues. The CDR3 sequence: CASSKEGRGYEQYF. In DNA, the CDR3 is TGTGCCAGCAGCAAAGAGGGGAGGGGGTACGAGCAGTACTTC.

The CDR3 here is CTLPGYNEQFF. CDR3 coding DNA: TGCACCCTCCCGGGTTACAATGAGCAGTTCTTC. V gene TRBV20-1 combines with J gene TRBJ2-1, with D hard to call. The CDR3 is 11 residues long. CDR1 is DFQATT and CDR2 is SNEGSKA in the germline V gene (reference sequence).

The gene calls are TRBV6-6 and TRBJ1-1; D ambiguous. The CDR3 is made up of 16 amino acids. Trimming removed 5 bases at V and 4 bases at J, with 20 bases between. The germline V gene encodes CDR1 MNHNY and CDR2 SVGAGI (reference sequence). The CDR3 sequence is CASSPTSVLGSTEAFF. CDR3 nucleotide sequence: TGTGCCAGCAGTCCGACCTCCGTTCTGGGGAGCACTGAAGCTTTCTTT.

The V and J genes are TRBV30 and TRBJ1-4, with no clear D. CDR1 and CDR2 from the germline V gene are GTSNPN and SVGIG (reference sequence). Trimming removed 0 bases at V and 4 bases at J, with 12 bases between. This CDR3 has 15 amino acids. CDR3 bases: TGTGCCTGGAGTGTACCAGCGGGCCTTAATGAAAAACTGTTTTTT. Its protein product is CAWSVPAGLNEKLFF.

The DNA of the CDR3 is TGTGCCAGCAGCAAAGCGAAGGGGGGCACAGATACGCAGTATTTT. This encodes CASSKAKGGTDTQYF. The rearrangement links TRBV21-1 to TRBJ2-3; TRBD1, the D gene given by the table, was not confirmed from the DNA. TRBV21-1 is assigned pseudogene status. This CDR3 has 15 amino acids.